The 4 T cell receptor beta chains given below trace back to one sample, sequenced in a study of shared T cell receptors in the human thymus (dated by TCRdb to 2020 to 2022). The library was built by means of the immunoSEQ multiplex PCR assay. The table comes from immuneACCESS by way of TCRdb, which keeps in-frame sequences with V and J called. Part of the clones is missing from these tables; in studies checked, under half for an unresolved V gene and the rest for unknown reasons. This sample holds some 700,000 clones; 85% to 90% were observed only once. The top ten clonotypes cover 0.0095% to 0.013% of the sample. These same records also appear under a second study, on human thymus T cells.

Specimen: thymocytes. The receptors here all came from a boy under two years old with a congenital heart defect. Donor details come from another sample of the same person, matched by shared clones.

The rearrangement uses TRBV30 and TRBJ2-7; 9 nucleotides match TRBD1. Trimming removed 1 base from V and 6 bases from J; junction bases left unmatched: 1. This CDR3 has 12 amino acids. Germline lookup yields CDR1 GTSNPN and CDR2 SVGIG (reference sequence). The CDR3 region has the DNA TGTGCCTGGAGTGGGGACAGGGCCGAGCAGTACTTC. Protein sequence: CAWSGDRAEQYF.

The V gene is TRBV27, the J gene TRBJ2-3, with D perhaps TRBD1 (6 bases). In germline, CDR1 is MNHEY, CDR2 SMNVEV (reference sequence). The V end was cut by 5 bases, the J end by 6 bases, with 21 bases between. This CDR3 contains 16 residues. The CDR3 is CASSPRDRSLLDTQYF. CDR3 in DNA: TGTGCCAGCAGTCCCCGCGACAGGTCGTTGTTGGATACGCAGTATTTT.

The rearrangement uses TRBV4-3 and TRBJ1-2, with 7 bases lining up with TRBD1. Germline CDR1 is LGHNA and CDR2 is YSLEER. V was clipped by 0 bases and J by 4 bases; unmatched bases: 11. The CDR3 has 17 amino acids. DNA of the CDR3: TGCGCCAGCAGCCAAGATGAGTGGGACAGACAACCCTATGGCTACACCTTC. Translation: CASSQDEWDRQPYGYTF.

The chain joins TRBV2 to TRBJ2-1; 7 nucleotides match TRBD2. The CDR3 has 15 amino acids. V gave up 7 bases and J gave up 7 bases; unmatched junction bases: 13. In germline, CDR1 is SNHLY, CDR2 FYNNEI. The CDR3 DNA reads TGTGCCAGCACGTCAGCGGGGCCCCCGAGGAATGAGCAGTTCTTC. As protein: CASTSAGPPRNEQFF.